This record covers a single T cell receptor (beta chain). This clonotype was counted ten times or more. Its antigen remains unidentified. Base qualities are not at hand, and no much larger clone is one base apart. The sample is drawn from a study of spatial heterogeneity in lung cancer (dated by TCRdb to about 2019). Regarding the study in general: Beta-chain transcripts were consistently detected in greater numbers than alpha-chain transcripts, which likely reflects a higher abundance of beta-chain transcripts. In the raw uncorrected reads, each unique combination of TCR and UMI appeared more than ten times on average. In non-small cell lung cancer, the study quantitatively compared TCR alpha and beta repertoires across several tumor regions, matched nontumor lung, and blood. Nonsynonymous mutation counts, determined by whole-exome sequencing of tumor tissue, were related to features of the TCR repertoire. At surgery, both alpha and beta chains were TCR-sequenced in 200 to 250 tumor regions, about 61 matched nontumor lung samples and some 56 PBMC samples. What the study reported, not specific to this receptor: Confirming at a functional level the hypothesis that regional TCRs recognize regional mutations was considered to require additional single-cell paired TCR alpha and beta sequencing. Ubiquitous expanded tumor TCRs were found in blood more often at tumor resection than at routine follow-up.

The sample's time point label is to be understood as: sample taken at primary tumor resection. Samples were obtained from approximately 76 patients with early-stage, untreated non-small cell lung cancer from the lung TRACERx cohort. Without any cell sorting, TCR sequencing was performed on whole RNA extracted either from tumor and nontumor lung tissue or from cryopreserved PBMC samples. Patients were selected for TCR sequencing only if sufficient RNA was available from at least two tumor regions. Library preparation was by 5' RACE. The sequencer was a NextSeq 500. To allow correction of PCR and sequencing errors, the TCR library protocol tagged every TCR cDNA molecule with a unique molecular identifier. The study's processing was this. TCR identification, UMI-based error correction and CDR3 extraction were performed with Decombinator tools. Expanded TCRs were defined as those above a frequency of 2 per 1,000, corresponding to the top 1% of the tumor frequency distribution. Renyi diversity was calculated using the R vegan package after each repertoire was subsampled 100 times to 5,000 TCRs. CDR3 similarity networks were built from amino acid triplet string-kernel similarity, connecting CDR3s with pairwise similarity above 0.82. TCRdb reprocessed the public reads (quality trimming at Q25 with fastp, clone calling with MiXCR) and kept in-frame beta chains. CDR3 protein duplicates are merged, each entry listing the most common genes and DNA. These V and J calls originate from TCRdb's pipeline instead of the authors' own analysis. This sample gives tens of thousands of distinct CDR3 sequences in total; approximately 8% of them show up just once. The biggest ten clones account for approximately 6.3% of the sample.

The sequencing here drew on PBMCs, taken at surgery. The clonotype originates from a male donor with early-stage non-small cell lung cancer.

At the DNA level, the sequence is TGTGCCAGCAGCCAAGATCGGGCGGCCGGCAATGAGCAGTTCTTC. Its protein is CASSQDRAAGNEQFF. The V gene is TRBV14 and the J gene is TRBJ2-1; the D segment cannot be called with confidence. V drops 0 bases and J drops 6 bases, leaving 12 bases in between. From cysteine to phenylalanine, the CDR3 is 15 amino acids long. Just the 45-base CDR3 DNA is kept, in frame starting at base 1. The germline V gene encodes CDR1 SGHDN and CDR2 FVKESK.